Below are 13 T cell receptor beta chains sequenced from a single sample in a study of regulatory T cells in long-lasting Graves disease. Time point specified: persistent/refractory GD, antithyroid drugs over 5 years with positive TRAb. PBMC RNA served as the TCR library source. To make TCR beta libraries, researchers used iRepertoire HTBI primers and Arm-PCR of CDR3 regions. Each CDR3 protein gets one entry after TCRdb re-called the multiplex PCR reads with MiXCR. The repertoire holds about 460,000 distinct CDR3 sequences, with around a fifth as singletons. Sequencing was performed on peripheral blood mononuclear cells (PBMCs), taken when the disease was refractory, from a patient treated with antithyroid drugs. These receptors originate from a female donor with Graves disease.

This clonotype has more than one count but fewer than ten. The V and J genes are TRBV28 and TRBJ1-4; 7 nucleotides align to TRBD1. Trimming took 10 bases from V and 5 from J; bases not matched to a gene: 4. The CDR3 runs to 12 residues. Germline lookup yields CDR1 MDHEN and CDR2 SYDVKM. The CDR3 sequence: CAINRGNEKLFF. CDR3 coding DNA: TGTGCCATCAACAGGGGAAATGAAAAACTGTTTTTT.

In this sample, this clonotype turned up a few times. DNA of the CDR3: TGTGCCTGGAACCGCCGGGACAGGGGTGAAGCTTTCTTT. Its protein product is CAWNRRDRGEAFF. The chain couples TRBV30 to TRBJ1-1; TRBD1 matches at 10 bases. Germline values: CDR1 GTSNPN, CDR2 SVGIG (reference sequence). The V gene end was trimmed by 4 bases and the J gene end by 7 bases; junction bases not matched to a gene: 6. This CDR3 is 13 amino acids long.

V and J are TRBV27 and TRBJ1-2, with a possible D match to TRBD1 (5 bases). Germline lookup yields CDR1 MNHEY and CDR2 SMNVEV (reference sequence). The CDR3 consists of 14 residues. V lost 10 bases and J lost 8, with 23 bases in between. CDR3 residues: CATRPTGAPLGYTF. CDR3 nucleotide sequence: TGTGCCACCCGACCGACCGGGGCGCCGCTAGGCTACACCTTC.

The chain carries TRBV7-2 and TRBJ2-3; 9 nucleotides line up with TRBD2. The junction had 2 bases not matched to a gene; V was cut back by 3 bases and J by 1 base. Germline CDR1 and CDR2: SGHTA and FQGNSA. The CDR3 consists of 15 residues. The CDR3 here is CASSFVAGGTDTQYF. In nucleotides, the CDR3 is TGTGCCAGCAGCTTTGTAGCGGGAGGCACAGATACGCAGTATTTT.

The rearrangement links TRBV24-1 to TRBJ1-5; 9 bases match TRBD1. Trimming at V came to 9 bases and at J to 7 bases, leaving 9 bases not matched to a gene. Looked up from germline, CDR1 is KGHDR and CDR2 is SFDVKD. CDR3 length: 14 residues. CDR3 in DNA: TGTGCCACCTCGGGACAGGGTATCGTGCAGCCCCAGCATTTT. Protein product: CATSGQGIVQPQHF.

This CDR3 is CASSVQGSHEQFF. As DNA, the CDR3 is TGTGCCAGCAGTGTTCAGGGGAGCCATGAGCAGTTCTTC. The chain carries TRBV28 and TRBJ2-1; weak D call: TRBD1 (6 bases). Germline CDR1 and CDR2: MDHEN and SYDVKM. The germline V and J ends were trimmed by 5 bases and 8 bases, with 13 bases remaining between them. The length of the CDR3 is 13 residues.

This clonotype was recorded many times. J is TRBJ2-5 and V is TRBV7-2; tentatively, D is TRBD1 or TRBD2 (5 bases each). This CDR3 contains 12 residues. Deletions cut 10 bases from V and 1 base from J, with 10 bases between. Germline V gives CDR1 SGHTA, CDR2 FQGNSA. Here the CDR3 reads CAIQGVQETQYF. The CDR3 DNA reads TGTGCCATCCAGGGAGTCCAAGAGACCCAGTACTTC.

The rearrangement joins TRBV7-7 to TRBJ2-2; 10 bases are shared with TRBD1. This CDR3 comprises 14 residues. Germline loops: CDR1 SSHAT, CDR2 FNYEAQ (reference sequence). The CDR3 bases are TGTGCTAGCCGAACCGGGACAGGGGACGGGGAGCTGTTTTTT. This gives the protein CASRTGTGDGELFF.

This clonotype showed up just a few times. V and J are TRBV11-2 and TRBJ1-2; weak D call: TRBD1 (5 bases). Germline CDR1 is SGHAT and CDR2 is FQNNGV. CDR3 length: 16 residues. Trimming pared 0 bases from V and 4 bases from J, leaving 15 bases between. The CDR3 sequence is CASSLDRPREGYGYTF. The CDR3 nucleotides read TGTGCCAGCAGCTTAGATAGGCCCAGGGAGGGCTATGGCTACACCTTC. Using reference TRBV11-2 and TRBJ1-2 for the parts outside the CDR3, the full variable domain is EAGVAQSPRYKIIEKRQSVAFWCNPISGHATLYWYQQILGQGPKLLIQFQNNGVVDDSQLPKDRFSAERLKGVDSTLKIQPAKLEDSAVYLCASSLDRPREGYGYTFGSGTRLTVV.

This rearrangement joins TRBV5-1 to TRBJ1-2; D unresolved. Trimming pared 5 bases from V and 0 bases from J, leaving 5 bases between. The CDR3 covers 12 residues. The germline gives CDR1 SGHRS, CDR2 YFSETQ. The DNA of the CDR3 is TGCGCCAGCAGTGGAGCTAACTATGGCTACACCTTC. Residues: CASSGANYGYTF.

This chain links TRBV5-1 with TRBJ2-3; weak D call: TRBD2 (6 bases). This CDR3 is built from 15 residues. Germline CDR1 SGHRS, CDR2 YFSETQ. The V and J ends lost 7 bases and 4 bases respectively, with 19 bases between them. The CDR3 loop reads CASRTLGGPPDTQYF. Written as DNA, the CDR3 is TGCGCCAGCCGCACCCTCGGAGGGCCCCCAGATACGCAGTATTTT.

The chain has TRBV10-3 and TRBJ2-1; D is perhaps TRBD1 or TRBD2 (5 bases each). Germline values: CDR1 ENHRY, CDR2 SYGVKD. This CDR3 has 13 residues. Between the trimmed V and J ends, which lost 3 bases and 9 bases, there was a span of 12 bases. Here the CDR3 reads CAISDRDAREQFF. CDR3 nucleotides: TGTGCCATCAGTGACCGGGACGCACGTGAGCAGTTCTTC.

The chain combines TRBV28 with TRBJ2-5, with 13 bases lining up with TRBD2. CDR3 size: 16 residues. Trimming took 5 bases from V and 4 from J; bases not matched to a gene: 7. Germline V gene sequence: CDR1 MDHEN, CDR2 SYDVKM. DNA of the CDR3: TGTGCCAGCAGTCCCGGACTAGCGGGAGTCCGAGAGACCCAGTACTTC. Its translation: CASSPGLAGVRETQYF.